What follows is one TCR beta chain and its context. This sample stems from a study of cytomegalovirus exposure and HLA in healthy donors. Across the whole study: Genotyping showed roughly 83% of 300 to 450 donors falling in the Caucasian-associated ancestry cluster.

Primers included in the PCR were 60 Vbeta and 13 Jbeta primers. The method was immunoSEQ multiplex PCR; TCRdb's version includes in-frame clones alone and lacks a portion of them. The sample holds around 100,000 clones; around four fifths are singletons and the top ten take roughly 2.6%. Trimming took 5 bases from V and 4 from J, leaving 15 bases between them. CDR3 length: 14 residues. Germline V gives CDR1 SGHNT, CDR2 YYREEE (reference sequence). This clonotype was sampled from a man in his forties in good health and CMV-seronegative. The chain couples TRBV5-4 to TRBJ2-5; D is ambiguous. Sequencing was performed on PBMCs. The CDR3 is CASRPASGGETQYF. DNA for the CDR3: TGTGCCAGCAGACCCGCCTCAGGTGGAGAGACCCAGTACTTC.